These 18 T cell receptor beta chains were all obtained from the same sample, sequenced in a study of spatial heterogeneity in lung cancer. This sample's time point: blood at routine non-recurrence follow-up after resection. From the 5' RACE reads, TCRdb called clonotypes with MiXCR, one entry per CDR3 protein. The table shows about 45,000 distinct CDR3 sequences, with approximately 22% occurring only once. This sample comprised PBMCs, obtained at follow-up. The receptors were sampled from a female donor with early-stage non-small cell lung cancer.

The chain carries TRBV5-1 and TRBJ1-2; 8 positions agree with TRBD1. The CDR3 consists of 17 residues. J lost 8 bases, V lost 3 bases, and 18 bases had no gene match. Germline-derived CDR1 and CDR2 are SGHRS and YFSETQ. For the CDR3, the DNA is TGCGCCAGCAGCTCCCTAACGTCGGACAGGGACTCTGACGGCTACACCTTC. Its protein product is CASSSLTSDRDSDGYTF. The full variable domain, in which reference TRBV5-1 and TRBJ1-2 provide the parts outside the CDR3, is KAGVTQTPRYLIKTRGQQVTLSCSPISGHRSVSWYQQTPGQGLQFLFEYFSETQRNKGNFPGRFSGRQFSNSRSEMNVSTLELGDSALYLCASSSLTSDRDSDGYTFGSGTRLTVV.

The sample holds a few counts of this clonotype. The rearrangement joins TRBV20-1 to TRBJ1-5; D is undetermined. Deletions cut 2 bases from V and 7 bases from J, with 12 bases between. Germline-derived CDR1 and CDR2 are DFQATT and SNEGSKA (reference sequence). This CDR3 contains 13 residues. The CDR3 bases are TGCAGTGCTAGACACCGGGAACACCAGCCCCAGCATTTT. Translated: CSARHREHQPQHF.

This rearrangement joins TRBV9 to TRBJ2-3, with 7 bases fitting TRBD2. The CDR3 consists of 15 residues. Trimming cost V 4 bases and J 4 bases; bases outside gene matches: 9. Germline V gene lookup returns CDR1 SGDLS and CDR2 YYNGEE. CDR3 loop: CASSSQRGGADTQYF. CDR3 DNA: TGTGCCAGCAGCTCCCAGCGGGGTGGGGCAGATACGCAGTATTTT.

This clonotype was seen a few times. The rearrangement joins TRBV20-1 to TRBJ1-4, with TRBD1 as a possible D gene (5 bases). V was shortened by 0 bases and J by 8 bases, with 13 bases between the two germline ends. Germline CDR1 is DFQATT and CDR2 is SNEGSKA (reference sequence). This CDR3 region has 14 residues. The CDR3 protein is CSARDRGGREKLFF. DNA for the CDR3: TGCAGTGCTAGAGATCGTGGGGGACGGGAAAAACTGTTTTTT.

V and J are TRBV11-2 and TRBJ1-6; D is perhaps TRBD1 (6 bases). With 5 bases removed from V and 8 bases from J, the gap between germline ends came to 25 bases. CDR1 and CDR2 from the germline V gene are SGHAT and FQNNGV. The CDR3 extends over 18 amino acids. The CDR3 DNA sequence: TGTGCCAGCAGCCCACCTTTAAGGGGGGAGGGGAAATATTCACCCCTCCACTTT. Translated: CASSPPLRGEGKYSPLHF.

J is TRBJ1-1 and V is TRBV6-2 or TRBV6-3; D might be TRBD1 (6 bases). From germline, CDR1 is MNHEY and CDR2 SVGEGT. This CDR3 comprises 14 residues. The V gene lost 6 bases and the J gene lost 3 bases, with 14 bases spanning the gap. The CDR3 is CASRTGFIYTEAFF. In DNA, the CDR3 is TGTGCCAGCAGGACAGGATTCATTTACACTGAAGCTTTCTTT.

This clonotype has more than one count but fewer than ten. The chain has TRBV6-5 and TRBJ2-1; 7 bases match TRBD1. The CDR3 loop spans 15 amino acids. V was pared by 6 bases and J by 4 bases, with 9 bases of the junction left unmatched. Per the germline V gene, CDR1 is MNHEY and CDR2 is SVGAGI. The CDR3 nucleotides read TGTGCCAGCAGACCCGGGACAGCTTTATACAATGAGCAGTTCTTC. This translates into CASRPGTALYNEQFF.

At least ten counts were recorded for this clonotype. This chain uses TRBV19 with TRBJ2-2, with a tentative D call TRBD1 (6 bases). The CDR3 totals 15 residues. V dropped 4 bases and J dropped 6 bases, with 15 bases sitting between them. CDR1 and CDR2 (germline): LNHDA, SQIVND (reference sequence). The CDR3 DNA reads TGTGCCAGTAGTACTGTGGGGGCGATCTCCGGGGAGCTGTTTTTT. Residues: CASSTVGAISGELFF. Full variable domain (missing parts from reference TRBV19 and TRBJ2-2): DGGITQSPKYLFRKEGQNVTLSCEQNLNHDAMYWYRQDPGQGLRLIYYSQIVNDFQKGDIAEGYSVSREKKESFPLTVTSAQKNPTAFYLCASSTVGAISGELFFGEGSRLTVL.

This clonotype occurred a few times. This chain connects TRBV7-2 to TRBJ1-3, with 7 bases fitting TRBD1. The ends lost 1 base at V and 2 bases at J; junction bases unmatched: 2. The CDR3 consists of 15 residues. Per germline, CDR1 SGHTA and CDR2 FQGNSA. The CDR3 coding sequence is TGTGCCAGCAGCTTAGGCGGGACAGCTGGAAACACCATATATTTT. Translation gives CASSLGGTAGNTIYF. The variable domain in full, completed from reference TRBV7-2 and TRBJ1-3, reads GAGVSQSPSNKVTEKGKDVELRCDPISGHTALYWYRQSLGQGLEFLIYFQGNSAPDKSGLPSDRFSAERTGGSVSTLTIQRTQQEDSAVYLCASSLGGTAGNTIYFGEGSWLTVV.

A word on this clonotype: A read error may explain this, as a much larger clone is one base away. The rearrangement links TRBV5-5 to TRBJ2-1; 7 bases are shared with TRBD1. The CDR3 contains 13 residues. The junction had 5 bases not matched to a gene; V was cut back by 5 bases and J by 6 bases. Per germline, CDR1 SGHKS and CDR2 YYEKEE (reference sequence). The CDR3 here is CASRLTGINEQFF. The CDR3 DNA follows: TGTGCCAGCAGACTGACAGGGATCAATGAGCAGTTCTTC.

This clonotype was recorded a few times. This rearrangement joins TRBV5-4 to TRBJ2-5, with a possible D match to TRBD2 (5 bases). Germline CDR1 is SGHNT and CDR2 is YYREEE (reference sequence). The V and J ends lost 5 bases and 5 bases respectively, with 13 bases between them. The CDR3 spans 13 residues. In nucleotides, the CDR3 is TGTGCCAGCAGTTTAGACTATGGCGAGACCCAGTACTTC. Amino acid sequence: CASSLDYGETQYF.

The chain links TRBV7-9 to TRBJ1-1, with TRBD1 as a possible D gene (5 bases). With 3 bases removed from V and 11 bases from J, the gap between germline ends came to 19 bases. The CDR3 contains 14 residues. Germline assignment: CDR1 SEHNR and CDR2 FQNEAQ (reference sequence). This chain's CDR3 is CASSFRQGFSVAFF. The CDR3, as DNA: TGTGCCAGCAGCTTTAGGCAGGGTTTTTCGGTGGCTTTCTTT. The complete variable domain, with remaining parts taken from reference TRBV7-9 and TRBJ1-1, reads DTGVSQNPRHKITKRGQNVTFRCDPISEHNRLYWYRQTLGQGPEFLTYFQNEAQLEKSRLLSDRFSAERPKGSFSTLEIQRTEQGDSAMYLCASSFRQGFSVAFFGQGTRLTVV.

The rearrangement joins TRBV11-2 to TRBJ2-2, with D perhaps matching TRBD1 (5 bases). Germline V gene lookup returns CDR1 SGHAT and CDR2 FQNNGV. V shed 2 bases and J shed 7 bases, with 11 bases lying between them. The CDR3 has 14 amino acids. CDR3 amino acids: CASSLMQGVGELFF. In DNA, the CDR3 is TGTGCCAGCAGCTTAATGCAGGGCGTCGGGGAGCTGTTTTTT.

The table lists this clonotype with many counts. The rearrangement links TRBV29-1 to TRBJ2-7; weak D call: TRBD1 (5 bases). V dropped 4 bases and J dropped 6 bases, with 7 bases sitting between them. This CDR3 has 10 amino acids. CDR1 is SQVTM and CDR2 is ANQGSEA in the germline V gene. For the CDR3, the DNA is TGCAGCGTTGGCAGGGTCGAGCAGTACGTC. It yields the protein CSVGRVEQYV.

The CDR3 spells CASSPQSGYGYTF. The CDR3 nucleotides read TGTGCCAGCAGCCCACAATCAGGATATGGCTACACCTTC. This chain links TRBV7-2 with TRBJ1-2; D remains unclear. The CDR3 totals 13 residues. Trimming removed 5 bases from V and 5 bases from J, with 12 bases in between. Germline CDR1 is SGHTA and CDR2 is FQGNSA.

The V and J genes are TRBV6-1 and TRBJ1-4; D possibly corresponds to TRBD1 (5 bases). In germline, CDR1 is MNHNS, CDR2 SASEGT. Trimming stripped 3 bases from V and 3 bases from J, with 11 bases between. The CDR3 consists of 15 residues. The CDR3 protein is CASSEGDASNEKLFF. In DNA form, the CDR3 reads TGTGCCAGCAGTGAGGGGGACGCTTCTAATGAAAAACTGTTTTTT.

The J gene is TRBJ2-7, the V gene TRBV5-1, with D tentatively TRBD1 or TRBD2 (6 bases each). Per the germline V gene, CDR1 is SGHRS and CDR2 is YFSETQ. The CDR3 is made up of 17 amino acids. V was clipped by 0 bases and J by 4 bases, with 20 bases between them. The CDR3 sequence: CASSLAGASSGDYEQYF. The CDR3 DNA sequence: TGCGCCAGCAGCTTGGCGGGGGCCTCTTCAGGAGATTACGAGCAGTACTTC.

The table lists this clonotype with many counts. The genes are TRBV18 and TRBJ2-7; 8 nucleotides align to TRBD1. This CDR3 comprises 15 residues. CDR1 is KGHSH, CDR2 LQKENI, per germline. The V and J ends lost 5 bases and 5 bases, in that order; junction bases with no gene match: 11. In nucleotides, the CDR3 is TGTGCCAGCTCATTAGACAGGACAGGGTTGGACGAGCAGTACTTC. Amino acid sequence: CASSLDRTGLDEQYF.